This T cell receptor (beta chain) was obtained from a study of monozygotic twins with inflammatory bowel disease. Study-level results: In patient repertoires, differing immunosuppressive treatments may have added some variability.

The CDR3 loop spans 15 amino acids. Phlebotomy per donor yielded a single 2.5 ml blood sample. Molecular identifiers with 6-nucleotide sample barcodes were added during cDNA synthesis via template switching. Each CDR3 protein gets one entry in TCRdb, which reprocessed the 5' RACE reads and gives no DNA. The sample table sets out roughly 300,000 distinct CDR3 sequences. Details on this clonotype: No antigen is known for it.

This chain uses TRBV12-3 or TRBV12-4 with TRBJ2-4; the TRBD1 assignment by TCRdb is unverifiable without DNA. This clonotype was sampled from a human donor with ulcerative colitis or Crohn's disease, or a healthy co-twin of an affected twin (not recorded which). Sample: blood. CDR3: CASSLGPGAENIQYF.